Following are 20 T cell receptor beta chains from one sample sequenced in a study of control samples from healthy donors and cancer patients. Method: immunoSEQ multiplex PCR; TCRdb's copy keeps in-frame clones and lacks some. The sample shows approximately 52,000 clones, approximately 85% of them seen only once. The sequenced material came from blood. The receptors originated from a man aged 45-65 years in good health.

J is TRBJ2-7 and V is TRBV28, with 7 bases identical to TRBD1. The V gene's germline CDR1 is MDHEN and CDR2 SYDVKM. With V trimmed by 6 bases and J by 6 bases, 11 bases remained unmatched. This CDR3 spans 14 amino acids. The CDR3 region has the DNA TGTGCCAGCAGCCTGGGACAGCTTGCGGGCGAGCAGTACTTC. Translation gives CASSLGQLAGEQYF.

The J gene is TRBJ2-1, the V gene TRBV7-9; D unresolved. CDR1 is SEHNR, CDR2 FQNEAQ, per germline (reference sequence). This CDR3 comprises 14 residues. The V gene lost 0 bases and the J gene lost 5 bases, with 8 bases spanning the gap. The CDR3 nucleotides read TGTGCCAGCAGCTTAGCCCAGGAGCACAATGAGCAGTTCTTC. Residues: CASSLAQEHNEQFF.

This clone turned up a few times. This chain links TRBV5-3 with TRBJ1-6; D is undetermined. TRBV5-3 is an ORF; its function is uncertain. The V end lost 4 bases, the J end lost 0 bases, and 20 bases lay between the germline ends. This CDR3 spans 19 amino acids. This CDR3 is CARSRDGIRPSSYNSPLHF. DNA of the CDR3: TGTGCCAGAAGCCGTGACGGAATTCGACCGAGCTCCTATAATTCACCCCTCCACTTT.

The gene calls are TRBV18 and TRBJ2-7, with D perhaps matching TRBD2 (7 bases). CDR1 and CDR2 from the germline V gene are KGHSH and LQKENI. CDR3 size: 13 residues. V was pared by 11 bases and J by 0 bases, with 14 bases between. The CDR3 here is CASRGGASYEQYF. CDR3 coding DNA: TGTGCCTCCAGGGGAGGGGCCTCCTACGAGCAGTACTTC.

The chain carries TRBV28 and TRBJ1-5; TRBD1 might be the D (6 bases). The CDR3 sequence is 16 residues long. Germline V gene data show CDR1 as MDHEN and CDR2 as SYDVKM. Trimming cost V 6 bases and J 4 bases, with 19 bases left between them. CDR3 loop: CASRLEGDIGNQPQHF. In DNA, the CDR3 is TGTGCCAGCAGGCTCGAGGGGGACATTGGGAATCAGCCCCAGCATTTT.

This chain connects TRBV7-9 to TRBJ2-5; D may match TRBD1 or TRBD2 (5 bases each). This CDR3 has 15 amino acids. The ends were cut back, 4 bases at V and 5 bases at J, with 17 bases in the middle. CDR1 and CDR2 from the germline V gene are SEHNR and FQNEAQ (reference sequence). This CDR3 reads CASSYGTQAGETQYF. The CDR3 bases are TGTGCCAGCAGCTATGGGACGCAGGCCGGCGAGACCCAGTACTTC.

This chain links TRBV6-5 with TRBJ1-1; maybe TRBD1 (6 bases). The germline CDR1 and CDR2 sequences are MNHEY and SVGAGI. CDR3 length: 14 residues. Deletions cut 4 bases from V and 5 bases from J, with 14 bases between. CDR3 region: CASSLEGVGTEAFF. CDR3 coding DNA: TGTGCCAGCAGTTTGGAGGGGGTAGGGACTGAAGCTTTCTTT.

The chain combines TRBV24-1 with TRBJ2-7; 8 bases are shared with TRBD2. This CDR3 is built from 15 residues. Germline CDR1 reads KGHDR; CDR2 reads SFDVKD. J gave up 6 bases and V 4 bases, and 10 bases lay outside the gene matches. CDR3: CATSDVKAGVSEQYF. Written as DNA, the CDR3 is TGTGCCACCAGTGACGTCAAAGCGGGAGTTTCCGAGCAGTACTTC.

The chain uses TRBV6-6 and TRBJ2-5; TRBD1 aligns across 9 bases. This CDR3 has 14 residues. J lost 5 bases, V lost 6 bases, and 7 bases had no gene match. Germline V gives CDR1 MNHNY, CDR2 SVGAGI (reference sequence). Here the CDR3 reads CASRQTGGEETQYF. The CDR3, as DNA: TGTGCCAGCAGGCAAACAGGGGGCGAGGAGACCCAGTACTTC.

The V call is TRBV28, the J call TRBJ2-7; 8 positions match TRBD1. CDR3 size: 15 residues. Germline values: CDR1 MDHEN, CDR2 SYDVKM. V gave up 3 bases and J gave up 3 bases; unmatched junction bases: 7. The CDR3 region is CASSFGQGLNYEQYF. As DNA, the CDR3 is TGTGCCAGCAGTTTTGGACAGGGATTGAACTACGAGCAGTACTTC.

The chain links TRBV11-2 to TRBJ2-2; 9 nucleotides match TRBD2. J was trimmed by 3 bases and V by 8 bases; bases with no gene match: 7. CDR1 SGHAT and CDR2 FQNNGV come from the germline V gene. The CDR3 spans 15 residues. The DNA of the CDR3 is TGTGCCAGCGGAAATAGCGGGAGCTACACCGGGGAGCTGTTTTTT. Translated: CASGNSGSYTGELFF.

This chain links TRBV30 with TRBJ2-7; possibly TRBD1 for D (5 bases). Germline V gene sequence: CDR1 GTSNPN, CDR2 SVGIG (reference sequence). The length of the CDR3 is 14 residues. The ends were cut back, 3 bases at V and 4 bases at J, with 16 bases in the middle. The CDR3 loop is CAWRKGVGLYEQYF. As DNA, the CDR3 is TGTGCCTGGAGAAAAGGGGTTGGCTTATACGAGCAGTACTTC.

J is TRBJ1-2 and V is TRBV9, with D perhaps TRBD1 (6 bases). Germline V CDR1 and CDR2: SGDLS, YYNGEE. The V gene lost 0 bases and the J gene lost 4 bases, with 13 bases spanning the gap. The CDR3 has 15 amino acids. The CDR3 region is CASSVAPQGTYGYTF. The CDR3 DNA follows: TGTGCCAGCAGCGTAGCCCCTCAGGGGACCTATGGCTACACCTTC.

The rearrangement joins TRBV28 to TRBJ2-1; 7 bases align to TRBD1. This CDR3 has 14 residues. Germline lookup yields CDR1 MDHEN and CDR2 SYDVKM. With 4 bases clipped from V and 10 bases from J, the junction kept 10 bases outside the gene matches. In nucleotides, the CDR3 is TGTGCCAGCAGTTCCGGACAGGACTGGGGGGAGCAGTTCTTC. This codes for CASSSGQDWGEQFF.

The chain joins TRBV9 to TRBJ1-1; 7 bases agree with TRBD1. CDR1 and CDR2 (germline): SGDLS, YYNGEE. The CDR3 loop spans 13 amino acids. V shed 4 bases and J 10 bases; nucleotides not matched to a gene: 10. The CDR3 DNA sequence: TGTGCCAGCAGCCCCAGACCCGCAGGGGGAGCTTTCTTT. Translated: CASSPRPAGGAFF.

V and J are TRBV24-1 and TRBJ2-1; D is perhaps TRBD2 (6 bases). The CDR3 loop spans 14 amino acids. Germline V CDR1 and CDR2: KGHDR, SFDVKD. Deletions cut 4 bases from V and 8 bases from J, with 14 bases between. DNA of the CDR3: TGTGCCACCAGTGACCCCGGGGAGGTCGATGAGCAGTTCTTC. Translation: CATSDPGEVDEQFF.

V usage is TRBV28 and J usage is TRBJ2-7; D gene unclear. The V gene's germline CDR1 is MDHEN and CDR2 SYDVKM. V shed 2 bases and J shed 1 base, with 3 bases lying between them. The CDR3 has 12 residues. CDR3 sequence reads: CASSLISYEQYF. CDR3 bases: TGTGCCAGCAGTTTAATTTCCTACGAGCAGTACTTC.

This clone was seen once. The V call is TRBV9, the J call TRBJ2-2, with D unclear. The CDR3 consists of 14 residues. The V end lost 1 base, the J end lost 2 bases, and 6 bases lay between the germline ends. CDR1 and CDR2 (germline): SGDLS, YYNGEE. CDR3 region: CASSVYFNTGELFF. The CDR3 region has the DNA TGTGCCAGCAGCGTATACTTCAACACCGGGGAGCTGTTTTTT.

The rearrangement joins TRBV10-1 to TRBJ1-3; D is possibly TRBD1 (6 bases). Between the trimmed V and J ends, which lost 6 bases and 0 bases, there was a span of 15 bases. The CDR3 length is 16 residues. Per germline, CDR1 WNHNN and CDR2 SYGVQD (reference sequence). Here the CDR3 reads CASSPGGHRSGNTIYF. In nucleotides, the CDR3 is TGCGCCAGCAGCCCCGGGGGACACCGCTCTGGAAACACCATATATTTT.

The genes are TRBV5-7 and TRBJ1-5; D unclear. TRBV5-7 is known as an ORF, though its function is uncertain. Trimming left V 6 bases short and J 1 base short, with 8 bases between. The CDR3 contains 13 residues. CDR3 region: CASTPWSNQPQHF. The CDR3 DNA sequence: TGTGCCAGCACCCCGTGGAGCAATCAGCCCCAGCATTTT.